A selection of T cell receptor beta chains follows, all from one sample in a study of T cell repertoires in cytomegalovirus infection. TCRdb re-analysed the reads in MiXCR, keeping a single row per CDR3 protein. Among 310,000 or so distinct CDR3 sequences listed, about a tenth were seen once. Sequenced material: PBMCs. The receptors shown here come from a human donor in good health (CMV status not recorded). Some clones in this sample may be carry-over from other donors' samples. The CDR3 runs from the conserved cysteine through the conserved F or W. D genes are given only for firm matches. Clone size is stated in some rows and not others, as once, few, many or a class when expanded.

NA	TRBV29-1	TRBJ2-2	once	TGCAGCGTGAGGTACACGAACACCGGGGAGCTGTTTTTT	CSVRYTNTGELFF
NA	TRBV3-1	TRBJ1-4	many	TGTGCCAGCAGCCAGGGTACAACTAATGAAAAACTGTTTTTT	CASSQGTTNEKLFF
NA	TRBV14	TRBJ1-2	NA	TGTGCCAGCAGCCAAGTTGGCAGGGCGCAGATCTATGGCTACACCTTC	CASSQVGRAQIYGYTF
TRBD1	TRBV7-2	TRBJ2-5	many	TGTGCCAGCAGCCGGGACAGGCAAGAGACCCAGTACTTC	CASSRDRQETQYF
NA	TRBV11-1	TRBJ2-2	NA	TGTGCCAGCAGGGTCCGGAGGACCGGGGACGGCGGGGAGCTGTTTTTT	CASRVRRTGDGGELFF
NA	TRBV7-3	TRBJ2-3	few	TGTGCCAGCAGCTTAAGTCCTAGCACAGATACGCAGTATTTT	CASSLSPSTDTQYF
NA	TRBV12-3/TRBV12-4	TRBJ2-7	many	TGTGCCAGCAGCGGCACAGGGTACGAGCAGTACTTC	CASSGTGYEQYF
NA	TRBV20-1	TRBJ1-1	NA	TGCAGTGCTGCGACCGACAGGAGCCACACTGAAGCTTTCTTT	CSAATDRSHTEAFF
NA	TRBV2	TRBJ1-2	many	TGTGGGAAAGCAGCGGGCAGGGGAAACTATGGCTACACCTTC	CGKAAGRGNYGYTF
NA	TRBV5-1	TRBJ2-1	many	TGCGCCAGCCTCCGGGACGGAAACCTTGGGGATGAGCAGTTCTTC	CASLRDGNLGDEQFF
TRBD1	TRBV5-1	TRBJ1-2	many	TGCGCCAGCAGCGGACAGGAAGAAGGCAGAGACTATGGCTACACCTTC	CASSGQEEGRDYGYTF
NA	TRBV20-1	TRBJ2-7	many	TGCAGTGCAGCTAGAAGGGGTCAATACGAGCAGTACTTC	CSAARRGQYEQYF
NA	TRBV20-1	TRBJ2-3	NA	TGCAGTGCTGAAGGGGTCATAGATACGCAGTATTTT	CSAEGVIDTQYF
NA	TRBV28	TRBJ2-5	many	TGTGCCAGCAGCACTCCCACAGGGCAGGAGACCCAGTACTTC	CASSTPTGQETQYF
NA	TRBV7-2	TRBJ2-3	many	TGTGCCAGCAGTCCGGAGGGCATTACAGATACGCAGTATTTT	CASSPEGITDTQYF
NA	TRBV15	TRBJ2-1	many	TGTGCCACCAGCAGAGATAGGGCAGTCTACAATGAGCAGTTCTTC	CATSRDRAVYNEQFF
TRBD1	TRBV15	TRBJ2-5	NA	TGTGCCACCAGCCGAGGGACAGGGGGCAGAGAGACCCAGTACTTC	CATSRGTGGRETQYF
NA	TRBV20-1	TRBJ2-1	many	TGCAGTGCTAGTCGTTTGCCCAATGAGCAGTTCTTC	CSASRLPNEQFF
NA	TRBV28	TRBJ2-1	NA	TGTGCCAGCAGTCAAACAGGGCCCTACAATGAGCAGTTCTTC	CASSQTGPYNEQFF
NA	TRBV28	TRBJ2-7	NA	TGTGCCAGCGTAACAGGGTCCTACGAGCAGTACTTC	CASVTGSYEQYF
TRBD2	TRBV9	TRBJ2-4	NA	TGTGCCAGCAGCGTAGACGTCGGGACTAGCGACCGAGCCAAAAACATTCAGTACTTC	CASSVDVGTSDRAKNIQYF
NA	TRBV19	TRBJ1-5	many	TGTGCCAGTCACTACCGCGGAGGTAGCAATCAGCCCCAGCATTTT	CASHYRGGSNQPQHF
TRBD1	TRBV15	TRBJ1-1	many	TGTGCCACCAGCAGACCCAAGGGGGCAGCCGAAGCTTTCTTT	CATSRPKGAAEAFF
NA	TRBV11-3	TRBJ2-1	NA	TGTGCCAGCAGCTTAGATATAGGTACCTACAATGAGCAGTTCTTC	CASSLDIGTYNEQFF
TRBD2	TRBV7-2	TRBJ2-2	many	TGTGCCAGCAGCTTAGCTGCTAGCGGCACCGGGGAGCTGTTTTTT	CASSLAASGTGELFF
TRBD2	TRBV27	TRBJ2-1	many	TGTGCCAGCAGCAGGACTAGCAGGGGCTACAATGAGCAGTTCTTC	CASSRTSRGYNEQFF
NA	TRBV25-1	TRBJ2-2	many	TGTGCCAGCAGTGAATGGTGGGACGGCAACACCGGGGAGCTGTTTTTT	CASSEWWDGNTGELFF
NA	TRBV6-2/TRBV6-3	TRBJ1-2	many	TGTGCCAGCAGTCGGACTGAGGCCTATGGCTACACCTTC	CASSRTEAYGYTF
NA	TRBV20-1	TRBJ1-2	few	TGCAGTGCCGACGCCGGGACTGGCTATGGCTACACCTTC	CSADAGTGYGYTF
NA	TRBV23-1	TRBJ2-1	few	TGCGCCAGCAGCCGGAGAGGGGCGAAGGACAGCCCCTACAATGAGCAGTTCTTC	CASSRRGAKDSPYNEQFF
NA	TRBV29-1	TRBJ1-2	many	TGCAGCGTTGATCGGAGAGCTACTAACTATGGCTACACCTTC	CSVDRRATNYGYTF
NA	TRBV20-1	TRBJ2-3	many	TGCAGTGCTAAGACACGGGCTAGCACAGATACGCAGTATTTT	CSAKTRASTDTQYF
NA	TRBV7-2	TRBJ2-1	many	TGTGCCAGCAGCCCCAGGTACAATGAGCAGTTCTTC	CASSPRYNEQFF
NA	TRBV2	TRBJ1-2	many	TGTGCCAGCAGCCCTGACGGCCTGGGTACCGGAGGCTACACCTTC	CASSPDGLGTGGYTF
NA	TRBV20-1	TRBJ1-1	many	TGCAGTCCCCGGGGGTGGACAAAGAACACTGAAGCTTTCTTT	CSPRGWTKNTEAFF
TRBD1	TRBV4-3	TRBJ2-3	many	TGCGCCAGCAGCCTTGGGACAGGAGAATTCACAGATACGCAGTATTTT	CASSLGTGEFTDTQYF
NA	TRBV29-1	TRBJ1-1	many	TGCAGCGTTGAAAGACGGATCCTGAACACTGAAGCTTTCTTT	CSVERRILNTEAFF
NA	TRBV20-1	TRBJ2-6	few	TGCAGTGCTAGAGGACGGGAATCTGGGGCCAACGTCCTGACTTTC	CSARGRESGANVLTF
NA	TRBV2	TRBJ2-2	NA	TGTGCCAGCAGTGTTAGGGGGAGGCCCGGGGAGCTGTTTTTT	CASSVRGRPGELFF
NA	TRBV5-1	TRBJ1-1	few	TGCGCCAGCAGCTTGGACAGCAAGAACACTGAAGCTTTCTTT	CASSLDSKNTEAFF